This note documents a single T cell receptor (beta chain) sequence. The CDR3 is 16 amino acids. The germline CDR1 and CDR2 sequences are LNHNV and YYDKDF (reference sequence). The data derive from a study of T cells expressing NK-cell markers. In generating TCR beta cDNA, 5'RACE template switching with UMIs was used. Following a re-call of the 5' RACE reads, TCRdb has one entry per CDR3 protein and lacks DNA. The sample includes some 500,000 distinct CDR3 sequences. This rearrangement joins TRBV15 to TRBJ2-1; without DNA, the TCRdb call of TRBD2 cannot be checked. The TCR was taken from a woman aged 50 to 65 in good health. Specimen: blood T cells: a sorted CD56 or NKG2C T cell subset, CD4+ or CD8+ T cells, or bulk PBMC T cells (not recorded which). The CDR3 loop reads CATLSGLAGGLDEQFF. The full variable domain, in which reference TRBV15 and TRBJ2-1 provide the parts outside the CDR3, is DAMVIQNPRYQVTQFGKPVTLSCSQTLNHNVMYWYQQKSSQAPKLLFHYYDKDFNNEADTPDNFQSRRPNTSFCFLDIRSPGLGDTAMYLCATLSGLAGGLDEQFFGPGTRLTVL.